Here is one T cell receptor beta chain with its context. These data belong to a study of blood T cell repertoires in COVID-19. The overall study: The analysed material was cDNA or gDNA that came from T cells, B-cell-depleted T cells, or PBMCs.

The CDR3 covers 14 residues. V lost 3 bases to trimming and J lost 5 bases, with 15 bases between them. Germline V gives CDR1 GTSNPN, CDR2 SVGIG (reference sequence). Profiled with immunoSEQ multiplex PCR; TCRdb holds only in-frame clones, not every one. The table has 250,000 or so clones, 86% seen once. This chain uses TRBV30 with TRBJ2-3; weak D call: TRBD1 (6 bases). Sample: peripheral blood. The TCR sequence derives from a man aged 60-69 years with acute or convalescent COVID-19. CDR3 coding DNA: TGTGCCTGGAGCCCAGGGGCAGGAGGAGATACGCAGTATTTT. Translating gives CAWSPGAGGDTQYF.